A selection of T cell receptor beta chains follows, all from one sample in a study of yellow fever vaccine responses in identical twins. A single record per CDR3 protein comes from TCRdb applying MiXCR to the RT-PCR reads. Among thousands of distinct CDR3 sequences listed, 84% were seen once. The sample was T cells from blood (PBMCs), unsorted or a sorted subset (not recorded which), taken before or after yellow fever vaccination (not recorded which). The source is a young woman who received the yellow fever vaccine. CDR3s include the opening cysteine and the closing phenylalanine or tryptophan. The D gene is left open where the match is weak. Clone size is not always given. Where it is, it says once, few, many or a class for expanded clones.

D gene	V gene	clone size	J gene	CDR3 protein	CDR3 DNA
-	TRBV11-3	-	TRBJ2-2	CASSPWGGELFF	TGTGCCAGCAGCCCATGGGGCGGGGAGCTGTTTTTT
-	TRBV12-3/TRBV12-4	-	TRBJ2-1	CASNGGDNEQFF	TGTGCCAGCAATGGAGGGGATAATGAGCAGTTCTTC
TRBD2	TRBV6-1	-	TRBJ2-7	CASSEMGGVAYEQYF	TGTGCCAGCAGTGAAATGGGAGGGGTCGCCTACGAGCAGTACTTC
-	TRBV11-1	-	TRBJ2-2	CASEPDFYTGELFF	TGTGCCAGCGAACCCGATTTTTACACCGGGGAGCTGTTTTTT
-	TRBV5-1	-	TRBJ2-1	CASTIEVRSSYNEQFF	TGCGCCAGCACCATTGAGGTCCGGAGCTCCTACAATGAGCAGTTCTTC
-	TRBV11-1	-	TRBJ2-7	CASSSRGNYEQYF	TGTGCCAGCAGCTCCAGGGGAAACTACGAGCAGTACTTC
-	TRBV11-3	-	TRBJ1-3	CASSSFGNSGNTIYF	TGTGCCAGCAGCTCGTTCGGGAACTCTGGAAACACCATATATTTT
TRBD1	TRBV29-1	few	TRBJ1-1	CSGQGTEAFF	TGCAGCGGACAGGGGACTGAAGCTTTCTTT
-	TRBV10-1	-	TRBJ1-2	CASSGLNGDGYTF	TGCGCCAGCAGTGGCCTCAATGGGGATGGCTACACCTTC
TRBD2	TRBV2	few	TRBJ2-4	CASKQASGISGYIQYF	TGTGCCAGCAAGCAAGCTAGCGGGATAAGTGGATACATTCAGTACTTC
-	TRBV2	-	TRBJ1-3	CASSEAPLESSGNTIYF	TGTGCCAGCAGTGAAGCGCCTCTGGAAAGCTCTGGAAACACCATATATTTT
TRBD2	TRBV20-1	few	TRBJ2-1	CSARGSPEQFF	TGCAGTGCGCGGGGGAGTCCTGAGCAGTTCTTC
TRBD1	TRBV29-1	-	TRBJ1-2	CSVGRTGGNYGYTF	TGCAGCGTTGGACGGACAGGGGGAAACTATGGCTACACCTTC
-	TRBV29-1	-	TRBJ2-3	CRAGWKSTDTQYF	TGCAGAGCAGGCTGGAAAAGCACAGATACGCAGTATTTT
TRBD1	TRBV29-1	-	TRBJ2-1	CSVSGTGRYNEQFF	TGCAGCGTTTCCGGGACAGGGCGATACAATGAGCAGTTCTTC
-	TRBV7-9	-	TRBJ2-5	CASSLALGPETQYF	TGTGCCAGCAGCTTAGCATTGGGCCCAGAGACCCAGTACTTC